The clone carrying this TCR beta chain was seen at least ten times. Antigen: not known. Preparation of the TCRbeta library used unique molecular identifiers. TCRdb called the PCR reads again in MiXCR, with one record for every CDR3 protein. Of under 850,000 distinct CDR3 sequences detected, around 13% appear once; the ten largest clones hold roughly 0.84%. The data stem from a study of T-cell reconstitution after alpha-beta-depleted transplantation in children. Broader study findings: Expanded clones from the graft, numbering several hundred, reportedly supplied alpha-beta T cells about two months after transplant. After transplant, high TCRbeta diversity at day 60 in some patients arose from surviving recipient T cells and thymic progenitors. T-cell counts and diversity at one year following transplant were attributed mainly to newly produced T cells.

The trim removed 5 bases at V and 5 bases at J, leaving 10 bases unmatched. CDR1 and CDR2 (germline): DFQATT, SNEGSKA (reference sequence). CDR3 size: 14 residues. The input for sequencing was PBMCs, taken before TCRalphabeta/CD19-depleted stem cell transplant. The TCR originated in a girl aged 2-10 years with congenital amegakaryocytic thrombocytopenia, due to receive a stem cell transplant. The V call is TRBV20-1, the J call TRBJ2-7; 9 nucleotides line up with TRBD1. The DNA for the CDR3 is TGCAGTGCTCACCCGGGACAGGGAGTGGACGAGCAGTACTTC. Translated, it gives CSAHPGQGVDEQYF.